This TCR beta chain is drawn from a study of cytomegalovirus exposure and HLA in healthy donors. TCRdb's copy holds only in-frame clones and misses some; the assay was immunoSEQ multiplex PCR. The sample lists 300,000 to 350,000 clones, over 75% occurring once. The trim removed 4 bases at V and 6 bases at J, leaving 9 bases unmatched. Per the germline V gene, CDR1 is MGHRA and CDR2 is YSYEKL. This CDR3 spans 15 amino acids. This receptor was taken from a man aged 25-40 years in good health and CMV-seronegative. The chain has TRBV4-1 and TRBJ1-5; 7 positions match TRBD1. Source material: PBMCs. The CDR3 here is CASSRFPDRPQPQHF. As DNA, the CDR3 is TGCGCCAGCAGCCGATTTCCGGACAGGCCTCAGCCCCAGCATTTT.